This T cell receptor beta chain was documented in a study of Ad26.COV2.S vaccination and SARS-CoV-2 variants (dated by TCRdb to the early 2020s). Looking at the study overall: Vaccine-arm donors were drawn from COV1001, a multicentre, randomized, double-blind, placebo-controlled phase I-IIa trial of Ad26.COV2.S in healthy adults. Dosing of Ad26.COV2.S was intramuscular, at either 5x10^10 or 1x10^11 viral particles, delivered as one shot or as two shots spaced 56 days apart. The specificity and breadth of SARS-CoV-2-reactive T cell receptors after Ad26.COV2.S vaccination were assessed by TCRbeta repertoire sequencing. The TCR-sequenced set comprised about 30 samples: about 19 Ad26.COV2.S vaccine recipients, 5 placebo recipients and 8 SARS-CoV-2 convalescent individuals. Trial participants were randomized into five groups of five, in which low-dose or high-dose Ad26.COV2.S was given once or twice, or placebo was given on both occasions. Investigators did not know the trial group allocation while performing experiments and assessing outcomes.

Only a few counts were recorded for this clone. Which antigen it targets is not known. No base quality values were provided; no much bigger clone lies one nucleotide off. The sample's treatment or condition label is to be understood as: roughly 20 received Ad26.COV2.S at low or high dose, single or two shots; roughly 5 received placebo; per-sample allocation not given. For vaccine and placebo recipients, repertoires were sequenced using samples collected on day 63 after the first injection. In Cohort 1b, around 23 adults aged 18-55 years were enrolled at a single site in Boston, USA, between 29 July and 7 August 2020. As a vaccine, Ad26.COV2.S was a replication-incompetent adenovirus type 26 vector that expressed a prefusion-stabilized SARS-CoV-2 spike protein derived from the original Wuhan strain. The immunoSEQ Assay was used to sequence TCRbeta CDR3 regions. After extraction, genomic DNA underwent amplification by bias-controlled multiplex PCR, followed by high-throughput sequencing. The original methods were these. To quantify the absolute abundance of every unique TCRbeta CDR3 region, sequences were collapsed and filtered. T cell fraction was estimated by normalizing TCRbeta template counts to usable DNA, which was measured by amplifying reference genes present in all nucleated cells. Repertoire TCRs were annotated as SARS-CoV-2-specific when V gene, CDR3 amino acid sequence and J gene were exactly matched to a known reactive TCR set. MIRA supplied the reference SARS-CoV-2 TCR set, which was filtered for enrichment in COVID-19-positive ImmuneCODE repertoires so that public or cross-reactive TCRs were removed. Using the MIRA antigens, annotated TCRs were further analysed by specific ORF or by position within an ORF. Breadth was defined as the number of annotated unique rearrangements divided by the total number of unique productive rearrangements, and depth was defined as the summed frequency of the annotated unique rearrangements. Group comparisons of TCR breadth used two-sided Wilcoxon rank-sum tests. Entries here come from immuneACCESS through TCRdb and include only in-frame sequences with V and J called. Some clones fail to appear in such tables; in the studies checked, an unresolved V gene covers under half of the shortfall, and the cause of the remainder is unknown. Clonal size and the V and J genes are those of that table, whereas D and trimming came from the DNA. The sample yields some 290,000 clones; about 82% were counted once. The ten largest clonotypes hold approximately 2.2% of the sample.

Cut back by 3 bases and 7 bases, the V and J ends lie 10 bases apart. The CDR3 numbers 11 residues from cysteine through phenylalanine. Left in the record is the CDR3 DNA by itself, 33 bases read in frame from the first base. From the germline V gene (reference sequence), CDR1 is DFQATT and CDR2 is SNEGSKA. Results the study describes overall, beyond this receptor: The authors noted that total T cell responses may have been underestimated by the TCR breadth and depth analyses. Ad26.COV2.S recipients had higher spike-specific TCR breadth than placebo recipients (P = 0.0014). Substantial breadth of spike-specific CD8+ and CD4+ T cell responses was reported after vaccination. The study was not powered for comparison of responses between vaccine doses or regimens. Vaccine and placebo recipients had comparable non-spike TCR breadth, which fits with the vaccine containing only spike.

The rearranged chain carries TRBV20-1 and TRBJ2-7; no D gene call is confident. Here the sequenced sample was peripheral blood, taken in a trial of Ad26.COV2.S vaccine versus placebo. The TCR was taken from a person between 18 and 65 years old who received the Ad26.COV2.S COVID-19 vaccine or a placebo. The nucleotide sequence reads as follows: TGCAGTGCTAGGGGAATGGCGGAGCAGTACTTC. Its protein reads: CSARGMAEQYF.